The 32 T cell receptor beta chains in this list originate from one sample, sequenced in a study of cytotoxic CD8 clonotypes in ibrutinib-treated CLL. Profiled with immunoSEQ multiplex PCR; TCRdb holds only in-frame clones, not every one. This sample has some 130,000 clones, with less than 95% found just once. The input for sequencing was PBMCs, taken after 12 months of ibrutinib treatment. These receptors originate from a human donor with chronic lymphocytic leukemia.

The V gene is TRBV7-2, the J gene TRBJ1-5; D unclear. The CDR3 totals 15 residues. V lost 5 bases and J 0 bases, leaving 11 bases between the germline ends. CDR1 SGHTA and CDR2 FQGNSA come from the germline V gene. CDR3 residues: CASSQSSLSNQPQHF. The CDR3 nucleotides read TGTGCCAGCAGCCAAAGTAGTCTTAGCAATCAGCCCCAGCATTTT.

The sample holds one count of this clone. This chain uses TRBV5-1 with TRBJ1-4; 8 positions match TRBD1. The V gene end was trimmed by 0 bases and the J gene end by 6 bases; junction bases not matched to a gene: 1. Germline assignment: CDR1 SGHRS and CDR2 YFSETQ. This CDR3 comprises 14 residues. In DNA, the CDR3 is TGCGCCAGCAGCTTGGCAGGGGGCGATGAAAAACTGTTTTTT. The encoded protein is CASSLAGGDEKLFF.

To note about this clone: Mismatch with germline at one junction end may stem from a read error. This CDR3 is CASSGGGTPYSF. For the CDR3, the DNA is TGCGCCAGCAGCGGTGGGGGGACACCCTACTCCTTC. The rearrangement joins TRBV10-1 to TRBJ1-2; weak D call: TRBD1 (6 bases). CDR1 WNHNN and CDR2 SYGVQD come from the germline V gene (reference sequence). The CDR3 contains 12 residues.

V gene TRBV29-1 combines with J gene TRBJ2-3; D ambiguous. Germline CDR1 is SQVTM and CDR2 is ANQGSEA. V gave up 0 bases and J gave up 8 bases, with 21 bases separating them. The CDR3 contains 16 residues. The CDR3 DNA reads TGCAGCGTTGAAGATCCTAATATAAGGAGTCGTGGTACGCAGTATTTT. As protein: CSVEDPNIRSRGTQYF.

The chain combines TRBV28 with TRBJ1-1; D uncertain. V lost 6 bases to trimming and J lost 1 base, with 15 bases between them. The CDR3 consists of 15 residues. Germline CDR1 and CDR2: MDHEN and SYDVKM. As DNA, the CDR3 is TGTGCCAGCAGCTTAGGACCGCCCCCGAACACTGAAGCTTTCTTT. Amino acids: CASSLGPPPNTEAFF.

The chain combines TRBV5-1 with TRBJ2-3; the D is unclear. Germline V gives CDR1 SGHRS, CDR2 YFSETQ. V was trimmed by 0 bases and J by 2 bases, leaving 7 bases between them. This CDR3 contains 14 residues. CDR3 protein: CASSLAFLTDTQYF. The CDR3 DNA sequence: TGCGCCAGCAGCTTGGCCTTTCTCACAGATACGCAGTATTTT.

The chain links TRBV7-8 to TRBJ2-5, with 9 positions matching TRBD1. J lost 5 bases, V lost 8 bases, and 12 bases had no gene match. Germline V lookup: CDR1 SGHVS, CDR2 FQNEAQ. The CDR3 runs to 15 residues. The CDR3 sequence: CASDPGTGKLETQYF. In nucleotides, the CDR3 is TGTGCCAGCGATCCCGGGACAGGGAAGTTGGAGACCCAGTACTTC.

The chain links TRBV2 to TRBJ2-1; D call uncertain. This CDR3 comprises 13 residues. Germline CDR1 is SNHLY and CDR2 is FYNNEI. Trimming left V 2 bases short and J 8 bases short, with 10 bases between. The CDR3 is CASSESGYHEQFF. CDR3 nucleotides: TGTGCCAGCAGTGAATCTGGGTATCATGAGCAGTTCTTC. Using reference TRBV2 and TRBJ2-1 for the parts outside the CDR3, the full variable domain is EPEVTQTPSHQVTQMGQEVILRCVPISNHLYFYWYRQILGQKVEFLVSFYNNEISEKSEIFDDQFSVERPDGSNFTLKIRSTKLEDSAMYFCASSESGYHEQFFGPGTRLTVL.

This sequence joins TRBV4-2 and TRBJ2-5; D ambiguous. This CDR3 is built from 15 residues. V was shortened by 1 base and J by 4 bases, with 13 bases between the two germline ends. The germline V gene encodes CDR1 LGHNA and CDR2 YNFKEQ. CDR3 DNA sequence: TGTGCCAGCAGCCAAGTGAGGCGTGCTAGAGAGACCCAGTACTTC. It specifies CASSQVRRARETQYF.

This chain connects TRBV19 to TRBJ2-6; 7 bases are a match to TRBD2. The CDR3 is made up of 17 amino acids. Germline values: CDR1 LNHDA, CDR2 SQIVND (reference sequence). V gave up 3 bases and J gave up 0 bases; unmatched junction bases: 5. The CDR3 region has the DNA TGTGCCAGTAGTATCATAGCGGGTGTCTCTGGGGCCAACGTCCTGACTTTC. It codes for CASSIIAGVSGANVLTF.

The rearrangement joins TRBV6-4 to TRBJ2-2; D is uncertain. Germline V lookup: CDR1 MRHNA, CDR2 SNTAGT. V lost 2 bases, J lost 9 bases, and 7 bases lay in between. The CDR3 is 12 residues long. This CDR3 is CASSDGVRELFF. In nucleotides, the CDR3 is TGTGCCAGCAGTGACGGGGTTCGGGAGCTGTTTTTT.

The chain recombines TRBV6-6 with TRBJ1-5; no firm D call. Germline CDR1 MNHNY, CDR2 SVGAGI (reference sequence). CDR3 size: 15 residues. V was pared by 6 bases and J by 2 bases, with 14 bases between. DNA of the CDR3: TGTGCCAGCAGGGAAGACGGATTTGGCAATCAGCCCCAGCATTTT. Protein: CASREDGFGNQPQHF.

The rearrangement links TRBV27 to TRBJ1-1, with 9 bases matching TRBD1. The germline CDR1 and CDR2 sequences are MNHEY and SMNVEV (reference sequence). Germline trimming cut 6 bases from V and 10 bases from J; bases unmatched to any gene: 9. This CDR3 contains 13 residues. CDR3 protein: CASRTQGALGAFF. In nucleotides, the CDR3 is TGTGCCAGCAGGACACAGGGGGCGCTGGGAGCTTTCTTT.

The CDR3 protein is CASTQDRIDQPQHF. Here the CDR3 DNA reads TGTGCCAGCACCCAGGACAGGATTGATCAGCCCCAGCATTTT. The rearrangement uses TRBV6-6 and TRBJ1-5, with TRBD1 matching over 7 bases. V shed 7 bases, J shed 5 bases, and the junction held 8 bases outside the gene matches. Per germline, CDR1 MNHNY and CDR2 SVGAGI (reference sequence). The CDR3 covers 14 residues.

This chain uses TRBV5-1 with TRBJ2-1; unclear D gene. CDR1 and CDR2 (germline): SGHRS, YFSETQ. This CDR3 has 14 amino acids. Trimming took 3 bases from V and 2 from J, leaving 9 bases between them. The CDR3 coding sequence is TGCGCCAGCAGCTATGACTTAACCTACAATGAGCAGTTCTTC. Protein sequence: CASSYDLTYNEQFF.

This clone was counted once. The chain carries TRBV27 and TRBJ2-3, with D hard to call. The germline CDR1 and CDR2 sequences are MNHEY and SMNVEV (reference sequence). This CDR3 is 15 amino acids long. With 4 bases removed from V and 4 bases from J, the gap between germline ends came to 15 bases. The CDR3 region is CASSWYYGSADTQYF. The CDR3 DNA reads as TGTGCCAGCAGTTGGTATTACGGCAGCGCAGATACGCAGTATTTT.

This clone was seen a single time. The chain combines TRBV2 with TRBJ2-7; the match to TRBD2 covers 15 bases. V lost 4 bases, J lost 6 bases, and 16 bases stayed unmatched. The CDR3 has 19 residues. Germline values: CDR1 SNHLY, CDR2 FYNNEI. This CDR3 is CASSGPGTSGRPFSLEQYF. DNA for the CDR3: TGTGCCAGCAGTGGCCCGGGGACTAGCGGGAGGCCTTTTTCCCTCGAGCAGTACTTC. The whole variable domain, filled in from reference TRBV2 and TRBJ2-7, reads EPEVTQTPSHQVTQMGQEVILRCVPISNHLYFYWYRQILGQKVEFLVSFYNNEISEKSEIFDDQFSVERPDGSNFTLKIRSTKLEDSAMYFCASSGPGTSGRPFSLEQYFGPGTRLTVT.

The V and J genes are TRBV11-3 and TRBJ2-5, with 8 bases aligning to TRBD2. V was pared by 2 bases and J by 6 bases, with 5 bases of the junction left unmatched. Germline-derived CDR1 and CDR2 are SGHNT and YENEEA. The CDR3 length is 14 residues. In DNA form, the CDR3 reads TGTGCCAGCAGCTTAACGGGAGGGCCGAAGACCCAGTACTTC. Amino acid sequence: CASSLTGGPKTQYF.

The rearrangement uses TRBV5-6 and TRBJ2-7; D gene ambiguous. The CDR3 runs to 14 residues. Germline V gene lookup returns CDR1 SGHDT and CDR2 YYEEEE. Trimming cost V 0 bases and J 3 bases, with 10 bases left between them. DNA of the CDR3: TGTGCCAGCAGCTTGGGGCAGCCCGGCTACGAGCAGTACTTC. This translates into CASSLGQPGYEQYF.

The chain uses TRBV7-3 and TRBJ1-2, with 7 bases fitting TRBD1. CDR1 SGHTA and CDR2 FQGTGA come from the germline V gene. Trimming took 3 bases from V and 7 from J; bases not matched to a gene: 5. This CDR3 contains 13 residues. The CDR3 DNA is TGTGCCAGCAGCTTTGGGGCAGGGGGTGGCTACACCTTC. It translates to CASSFGAGGGYTF.

The chain combines TRBV7-9 with TRBJ2-3; 8 positions match TRBD2. The CDR3 covers 17 residues. The germline CDR1 and CDR2 sequences are SEHNR and FQNEAQ (reference sequence). With 5 bases clipped from V and 0 bases from J, the junction kept 10 bases outside the gene matches. CDR3 loop: CASSPSFASGSTDTQYF. For the CDR3, the DNA is TGTGCCAGCAGCCCCTCCTTTGCTAGCGGGAGCACAGATACGCAGTATTTT.

This clone has more than one count but fewer than ten. This chain joins TRBV10-3 and TRBJ1-5, with D possibly TRBD1 on 5 matching bases. Germline CDR1 ENHRY, CDR2 SYGVKD. The ends were cut back, 7 bases at V and 4 bases at J, with 11 bases in the middle. The CDR3 consists of 13 residues. The CDR3 DNA is TGTGCCATCAAGGGGCCAGAAAATCAGCCCCAGCATTTT. Protein sequence: CAIKGPENQPQHF.

With respect to this clone: An end of the junction does not agree with germline; a read error may underlie this. V usage is TRBV30 and J usage is TRBJ2-7; 8 bases align to TRBD1. Germline V gives CDR1 GTSNPN, CDR2 SVGIG (reference sequence). There are 13 residues in the CDR3. The chain's CDR3 is CAGRRQGPREQYF. The DNA for the CDR3 is TGTGCCGGGAGAAGACAGGGGCCCCGCGAGCAGTACTTC.

The chain employs TRBV5-6 and TRBJ2-7, with 15 bases identical to TRBD2. The CDR3 has 17 amino acids. The germline V gene encodes CDR1 SGHDT and CDR2 YYEEEE. J lost 5 bases, V lost 2 bases, and 8 bases had no gene match. This chain's CDR3 is CASSLGLAGGIPHEQYF. The DNA of the CDR3 is TGTGCCAGCAGCTTAGGACTAGCGGGAGGGATCCCCCACGAGCAGTACTTC.

The rearrangement joins TRBV11-3 to TRBJ2-5; TRBD1 aligns across 11 bases. Germline values: CDR1 SGHNT, CDR2 YENEEA. This CDR3 has 15 amino acids. V lost 5 bases to trimming and J lost 1 base; unmatched junction nucleotides: 3. The CDR3 DNA follows: TGTGCCAGCAGCCACGGGACAGGGGGCCAAGAGACCCAGTACTTC. It codes for CASSHGTGGQETQYF. Together with reference TRBV11-3 and TRBJ2-5, the CDR3 gives the full variable domain: EAGVVQSPRYKIIEKKQPVAFWCNPISGHNTLYWYLQNLGQGPELLIRYENEEAVDDSQLPKDRFSAERLKGVDSTLKIQPAELGDSAVYLCASSHGTGGQETQYFGPGTRLLVL.

The chain recombines TRBV15 with TRBJ2-1; TRBD1 might be the D (5 bases). From germline, CDR1 is LNHNV and CDR2 YYDKDF (reference sequence). The V end lost 8 bases, the J end lost 3 bases, and 14 bases lay between the germline ends. The CDR3 runs 14 residues. CDR3 DNA sequence: TGTGCCACCGGGGCCTCGAGGAGCTACAATGAGCAGTTCTTC. It encodes CATGASRSYNEQFF.

V and J are TRBV9 and TRBJ2-1; D is possibly TRBD2 (6 bases). CDR3 length: 15 amino acids. Trimming removed 3 bases from V and 8 bases from J, with 18 bases in between. The germline V gene has CDR1 SGDLS and CDR2 YYNGEE. This CDR3 reads CASSGPAGMEYEQFF. The CDR3 bases are TGTGCCAGCAGCGGTCCGGCGGGAATGGAATATGAGCAGTTCTTC.

The chain couples TRBV2 to TRBJ2-1; 7 bases are a match to TRBD1. The V and J ends lost 7 bases and 7 bases, in that order; junction bases with no gene match: 1. The CDR3 covers 11 residues. In germline, CDR1 is SNHLY, CDR2 FYNNEI. The CDR3 sequence: CASKQGNEQFF. CDR3 DNA sequence: TGTGCCAGCAAACAGGGGAATGAGCAGTTCTTC.

The chain has TRBV28 and TRBJ2-7; D unclear. With 4 bases removed from V and 7 bases from J, the gap between germline ends came to 23 bases. The CDR3 spans 16 residues. Germline loops: CDR1 MDHEN, CDR2 SYDVKM. The CDR3 region has the DNA TGTGCCAGCAGTTCAAACTTGAGACAAAGTACTACGGAGCAGTACTTC. Its protein is CASSSNLRQSTTEQYF.

The CDR3 nucleotides are TGTGCCAGCAGCTACTCAGGGACCGGGGCCCAGTACTTC. Protein product: CASSYSGTGAQYF. The chain combines TRBV7-2 with TRBJ2-5; possibly TRBD1 or TRBD2 for D (5 bases each). Per germline, CDR1 SGHTA and CDR2 FQGNSA. The CDR3 has 13 amino acids. V was pared by 4 bases and J by 9 bases, with 15 bases between.

CDR3 in DNA: TGCGCCAGCAGCCTAACAGGGAGAGCTGATCAGCCCCAGCATTTT. It encodes CASSLTGRADQPQHF. J is TRBJ1-5 and V is TRBV5-1; possible D gene TRBD1, 6 bases. CDR1 is SGHRS, CDR2 YFSETQ, per germline. The V gene lost 4 bases and the J gene lost 5 bases, with 16 bases spanning the gap. CDR3 length: 15 residues. The full variable domain, with the rest looked up from reference TRBV5-1 and TRBJ1-5, is KAGVTQTPRYLIKTRGQQVTLSCSPISGHRSVSWYQQTPGQGLQFLFEYFSETQRNKGNFPGRFSGRQFSNSRSEMNVSTLELGDSALYLCASSLTGRADQPQHFGDGTRLSIL.

This chain joins TRBV30 and TRBJ1-2, with D perhaps matching TRBD1 (5 bases). This CDR3 comprises 13 residues. Per the germline V gene, CDR1 is GTSNPN and CDR2 is SVGIG (reference sequence). Between the trimmed V and J ends, which lost 0 bases and 4 bases, there was a span of 9 bases. CDR3 region: CAWSVTGFYGYTF. The CDR3 nucleotides read TGTGCCTGGAGTGTCACAGGCTTCTATGGCTACACCTTC.